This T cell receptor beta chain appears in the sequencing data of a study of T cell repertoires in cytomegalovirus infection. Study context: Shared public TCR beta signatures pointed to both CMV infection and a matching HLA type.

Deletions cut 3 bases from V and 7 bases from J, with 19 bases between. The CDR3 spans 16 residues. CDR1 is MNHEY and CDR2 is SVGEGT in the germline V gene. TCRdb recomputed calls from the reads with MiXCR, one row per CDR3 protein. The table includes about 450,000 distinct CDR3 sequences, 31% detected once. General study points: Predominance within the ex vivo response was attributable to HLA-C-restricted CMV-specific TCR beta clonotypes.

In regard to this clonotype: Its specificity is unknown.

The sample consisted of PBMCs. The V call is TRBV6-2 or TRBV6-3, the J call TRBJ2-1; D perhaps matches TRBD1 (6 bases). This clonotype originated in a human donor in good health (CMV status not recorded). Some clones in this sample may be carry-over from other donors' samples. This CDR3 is CASSYLYDRSRNEQFF. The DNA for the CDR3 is TGTGCCAGCAGTTATCTATATGACAGGTCTCGGAATGAGCAGTTCTTC.